The clone carrying this T cell receptor (beta chain) occurred a few times. Its antigen is unidentified. This entry is derived from a study of T cells after yellow fever vaccination. On the study more broadly: SMART-Seq v4 Ultra Low Input served to prepare low-cell-number fractions.

TCRdb re-derived calls from the 5' RACE reads in MiXCR, one entry per CDR3 protein. The table lists some 320,000 distinct CDR3 sequences, about 4% of them singletons, with around 23% in the top ten. Study conclusions and caveats: A small share of clonotypes appeared in both CD4 and CD8 compartments. When the response was secondary, it was weaker but reached its peak faster, day 5 versus 15. High-abundance clonotypes from the bulk population could contaminate FACS-sorted repertoires.

The specimen was PBMCs, collected 5 days after the yellow fever booster vaccination. This TCR was sampled from a man aged 18 to 29 who received the YFV17D yellow fever vaccine.

In nucleotides, the CDR3 is TGTGCCAGCAGCTTGCGGCTGGTCCCCTGGGATGAGCAGTTCTTC. Encoded protein: CASSLRLVPWDEQFF. The chain carries TRBV5-5 and TRBJ2-1; D remains unclear. Per germline, CDR1 SGHKS and CDR2 YYEKEE (reference sequence). V lost 1 base, J lost 8 bases, and 16 bases lay in between. The length of the CDR3 is 15 residues. Complete variable domain (other parts from reference TRBV5-5 and TRBJ2-1): DAGVTQSPTHLIKTRGQQVTLRCSPISGHKSVSWYQQVLGQGPQFIFQYYEKEERGRGNFPDRFSARQFPNYSSELNVNALLLGDSALYLCASSLRLVPWDEQFFGPGTRLTVL.